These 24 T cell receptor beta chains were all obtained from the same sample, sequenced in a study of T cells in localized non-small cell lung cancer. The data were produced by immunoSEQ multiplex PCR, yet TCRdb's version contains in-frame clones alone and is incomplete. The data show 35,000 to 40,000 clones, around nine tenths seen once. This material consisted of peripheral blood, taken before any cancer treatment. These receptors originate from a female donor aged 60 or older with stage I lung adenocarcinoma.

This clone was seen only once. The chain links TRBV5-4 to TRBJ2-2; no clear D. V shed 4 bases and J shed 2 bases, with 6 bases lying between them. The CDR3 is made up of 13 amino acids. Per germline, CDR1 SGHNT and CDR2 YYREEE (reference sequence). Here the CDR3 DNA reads TGTGCCAGCAGCCTACACAACACCGGGGAGCTGTTTTTT. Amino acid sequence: CASSLHNTGELFF.

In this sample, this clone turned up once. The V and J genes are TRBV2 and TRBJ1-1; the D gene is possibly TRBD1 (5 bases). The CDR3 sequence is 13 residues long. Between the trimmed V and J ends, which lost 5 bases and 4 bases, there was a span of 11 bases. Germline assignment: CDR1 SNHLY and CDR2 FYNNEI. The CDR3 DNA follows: TGTGCCAGCAGTACCCCAGGGATCACTGAAGCTTTCTTT. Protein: CASSTPGITEAFF.

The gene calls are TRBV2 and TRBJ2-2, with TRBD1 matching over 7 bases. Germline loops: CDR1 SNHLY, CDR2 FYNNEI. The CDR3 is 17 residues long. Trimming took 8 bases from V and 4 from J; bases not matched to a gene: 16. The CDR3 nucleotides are TGTGCCAGCTCCTCCGACCGGGACAGTACCTTCACCGGGGAGCTGTTTTTT. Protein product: CASSSDRDSTFTGELFF.

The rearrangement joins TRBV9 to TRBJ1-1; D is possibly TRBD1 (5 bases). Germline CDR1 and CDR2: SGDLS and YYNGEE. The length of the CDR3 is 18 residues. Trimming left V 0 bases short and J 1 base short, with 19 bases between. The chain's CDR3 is CASSVEVGSAGTNTEAFF. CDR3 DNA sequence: TGTGCCAGCAGCGTAGAAGTGGGGTCCGCTGGGACGAACACTGAAGCTTTCTTT.

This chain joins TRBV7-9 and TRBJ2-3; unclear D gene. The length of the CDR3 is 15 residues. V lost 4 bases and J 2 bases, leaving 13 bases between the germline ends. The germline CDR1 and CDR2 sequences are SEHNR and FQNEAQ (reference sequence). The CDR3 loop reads CASSWPWTPTDTQYF. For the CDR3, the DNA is TGTGCCAGCAGCTGGCCTTGGACCCCCACAGATACGCAGTATTTT.

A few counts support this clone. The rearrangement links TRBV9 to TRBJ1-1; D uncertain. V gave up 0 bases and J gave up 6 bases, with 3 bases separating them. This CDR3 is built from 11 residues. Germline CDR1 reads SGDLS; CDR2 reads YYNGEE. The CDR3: CASSVVSEAFF. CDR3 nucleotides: TGTGCCAGCAGCGTAGTATCTGAAGCTTTCTTT.

Here the CDR3 reads CASSTRQSNTEAFF. In nucleotides, the CDR3 is TGTGCCAGCAGCACGAGACAGAGTAACACTGAAGCTTTCTTT. V and J are TRBV13 and TRBJ1-1, with a tentative D call TRBD1 (5 bases). Germline CDR1 and CDR2: PRHDT and FYEKMQ (reference sequence). Trimming stripped 5 bases from V and 2 bases from J, with 12 bases between. The CDR3 has 14 amino acids.

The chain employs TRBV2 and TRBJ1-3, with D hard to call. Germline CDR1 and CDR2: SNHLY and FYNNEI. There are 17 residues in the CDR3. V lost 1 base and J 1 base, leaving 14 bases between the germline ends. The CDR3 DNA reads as TGTGCCAGCAGTGAAGGGGTCATACTGGGTTCTGGAAACACCATATATTTT. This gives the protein CASSEGVILGSGNTIYF. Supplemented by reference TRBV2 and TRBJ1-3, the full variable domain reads EPEVTQTPSHQVTQMGQEVILRCVPISNHLYFYWYRQILGQKVEFLVSFYNNEISEKSEIFDDQFSVERPDGSNFTLKIRSTKLEDSAMYFCASSEGVILGSGNTIYFGEGSWLTVV.

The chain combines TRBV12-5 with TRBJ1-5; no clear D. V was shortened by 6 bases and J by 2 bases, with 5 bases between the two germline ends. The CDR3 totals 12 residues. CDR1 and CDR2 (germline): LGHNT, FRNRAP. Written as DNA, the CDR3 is TGTGCTAGTGGGTTTGGCAATCAGCCCCAGCATTTT. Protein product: CASGFGNQPQHF. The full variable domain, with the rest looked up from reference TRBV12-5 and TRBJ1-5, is DARVTQTPRHKVTEMGQEVTMRCQPILGHNTVFWYRQTMMQGLELLAYFRNRAPLDDSGMPKDRFSAEMPDATLATLKIQPSEPRDSAVYFCASGFGNQPQHFGDGTRLSIL.

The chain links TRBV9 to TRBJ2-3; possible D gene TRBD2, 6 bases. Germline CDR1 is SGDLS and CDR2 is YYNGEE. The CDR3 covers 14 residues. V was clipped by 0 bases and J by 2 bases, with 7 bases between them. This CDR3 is CASSVAGLTDTQYF. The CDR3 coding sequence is TGTGCCAGCAGCGTAGCGGGACTCACAGATACGCAGTATTTT.

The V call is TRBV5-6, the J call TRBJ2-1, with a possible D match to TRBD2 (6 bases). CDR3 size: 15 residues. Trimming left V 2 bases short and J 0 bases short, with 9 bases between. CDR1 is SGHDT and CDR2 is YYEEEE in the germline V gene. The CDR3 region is CASSLGGSSYNEQFF. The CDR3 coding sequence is TGTGCCAGCAGCTTAGGAGGGAGCTCCTACAATGAGCAGTTCTTC.

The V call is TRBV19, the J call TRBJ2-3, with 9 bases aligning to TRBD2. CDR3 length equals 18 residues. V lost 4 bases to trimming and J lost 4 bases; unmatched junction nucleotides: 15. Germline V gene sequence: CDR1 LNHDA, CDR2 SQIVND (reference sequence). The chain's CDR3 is CASSTTHFSGGIPDTQYF. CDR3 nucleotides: TGTGCCAGTAGTACCACCCACTTTAGCGGGGGAATCCCAGATACGCAGTATTTT.

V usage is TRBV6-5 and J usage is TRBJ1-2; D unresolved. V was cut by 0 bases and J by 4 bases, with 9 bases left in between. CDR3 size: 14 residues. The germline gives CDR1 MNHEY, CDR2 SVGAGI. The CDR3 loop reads CASSYSRQAYGYTF. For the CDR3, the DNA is TGTGCCAGCAGTTACTCACGGCAGGCCTATGGCTACACCTTC.

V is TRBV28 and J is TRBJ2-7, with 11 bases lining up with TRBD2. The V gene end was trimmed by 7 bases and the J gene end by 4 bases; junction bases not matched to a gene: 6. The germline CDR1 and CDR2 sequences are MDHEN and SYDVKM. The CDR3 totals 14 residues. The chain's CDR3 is CASIRRLAGYEQYF. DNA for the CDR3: TGTGCCAGCATTCGAAGACTAGCGGGGTACGAGCAGTACTTC.

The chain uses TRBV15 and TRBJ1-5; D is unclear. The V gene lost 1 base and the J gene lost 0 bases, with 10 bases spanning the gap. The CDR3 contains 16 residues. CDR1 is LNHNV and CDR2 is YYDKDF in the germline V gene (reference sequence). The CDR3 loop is CATSRARFYSNQPQHF. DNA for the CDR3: TGTGCCACCAGCAGAGCCAGGTTCTATAGCAATCAGCCCCAGCATTTT.

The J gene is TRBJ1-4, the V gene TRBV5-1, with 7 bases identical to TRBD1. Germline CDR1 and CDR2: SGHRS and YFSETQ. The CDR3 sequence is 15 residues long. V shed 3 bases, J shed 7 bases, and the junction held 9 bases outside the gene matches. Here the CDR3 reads CASSYQGGGGEKLFF. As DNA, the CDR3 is TGCGCCAGCAGCTACCAGGGGGGAGGAGGTGAAAAACTGTTTTTT.

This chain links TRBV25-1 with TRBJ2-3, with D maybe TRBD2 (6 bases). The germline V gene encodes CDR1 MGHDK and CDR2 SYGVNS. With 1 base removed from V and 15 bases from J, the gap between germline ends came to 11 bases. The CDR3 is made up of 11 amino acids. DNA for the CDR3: TGTGCCAGCAGTGAATGGTCAGGGACTTATTTT. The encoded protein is CASSEWSGTYF.

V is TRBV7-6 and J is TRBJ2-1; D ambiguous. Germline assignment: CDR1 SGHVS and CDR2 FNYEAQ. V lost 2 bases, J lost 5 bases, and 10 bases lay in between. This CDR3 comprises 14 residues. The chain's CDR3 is CASSLSPGHNEQFF. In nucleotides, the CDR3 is TGTGCCAGCAGCTTAAGCCCGGGCCACAATGAGCAGTTCTTC.

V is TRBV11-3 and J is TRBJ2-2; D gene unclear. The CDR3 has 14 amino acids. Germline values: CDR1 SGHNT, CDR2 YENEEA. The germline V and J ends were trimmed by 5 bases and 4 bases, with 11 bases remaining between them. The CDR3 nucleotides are TGTGCCAGCAGCCCCAGTGTGGGCACCGGGGAGCTGTTTTTT. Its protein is CASSPSVGTGELFF.

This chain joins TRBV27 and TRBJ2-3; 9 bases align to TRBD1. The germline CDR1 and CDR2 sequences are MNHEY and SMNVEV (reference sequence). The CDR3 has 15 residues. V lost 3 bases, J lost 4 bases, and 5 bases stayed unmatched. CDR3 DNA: TGTGCCAGCAGTTTTTGGGACAGGGTGGCAGATACGCAGTATTTT. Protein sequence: CASSFWDRVADTQYF.

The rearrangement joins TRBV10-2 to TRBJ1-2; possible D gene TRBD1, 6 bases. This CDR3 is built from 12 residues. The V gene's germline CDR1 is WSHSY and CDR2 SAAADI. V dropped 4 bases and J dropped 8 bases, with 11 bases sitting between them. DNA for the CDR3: TGCGCCAGCAGTGGAGGGGGACGCGGCTACACCTTC. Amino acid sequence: CASSGGGRGYTF.

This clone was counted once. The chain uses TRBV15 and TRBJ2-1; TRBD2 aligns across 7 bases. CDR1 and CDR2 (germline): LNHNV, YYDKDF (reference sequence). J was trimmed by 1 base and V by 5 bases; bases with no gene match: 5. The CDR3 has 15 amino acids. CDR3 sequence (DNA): TGTGCCACCAGCGCCCGGGGGGATTCCTACAATGAGCAGTTCTTC. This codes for CATSARGDSYNEQFF.

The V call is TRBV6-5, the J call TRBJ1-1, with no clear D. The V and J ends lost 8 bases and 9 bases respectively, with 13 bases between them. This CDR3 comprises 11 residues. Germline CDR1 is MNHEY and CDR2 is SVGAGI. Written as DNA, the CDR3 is TGTGCCAGCCACACCGAGAGAAAAGCTTTCTTT. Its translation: CASHTERKAFF.

The CDR3 loop is CATREWGGANTIYF. For the CDR3, the DNA is TGTGCCACCCGCGAGTGGGGCGGGGCAAACACCATATATTTT. The chain carries TRBV19 and TRBJ1-3, with D tentatively TRBD1 (5 bases). Trimming cost V 10 bases and J 6 bases, with 19 bases left between them. CDR3 length: 14 residues. Germline V gene lookup returns CDR1 LNHDA and CDR2 SQIVND (reference sequence).